Detailed here is one TCR beta chain. Its antigen is unknown. CDR3 size: 15 residues. Germline CDR1 reads SGHRS; CDR2 reads YFSETQ. These data come from a study of monozygotic twins with inflammatory bowel disease. The study's findings and limits: The analysis did not separate different T cell subtypes. In patient repertoires, differing immunosuppressive treatments may have added some variability.

Unsorted whole blood yielded the total RNA, with T cells left unselected. Nested PCRs (roughly 16 and 10 cycles, two total) were applied to TCRalpha and TCRbeta cDNA. TCRdb re-called the 5' RACE reads; one entry per CDR3 protein, DNA not given. This repertoire comprises roughly 200,000 distinct CDR3 sequences; its ten largest clones make up around 1.5%. Sequences were obtained from blood. This clonotype was sampled from a human donor with ulcerative colitis or Crohn's disease, or a healthy co-twin of an affected twin (not recorded which). The V gene is TRBV5-1, the J gene TRBJ2-3; TCRdb's D gene call, TRBD1, goes unchecked for lack of DNA. The CDR3 protein is CASSPGQTSTDTQYF.